This TCR beta chain was identified during a study of blood T cells in healthy people across ages. Per sample, a minimum of 6 million PBMCs were isolated. This clonotype was seen a handful of times. Its specificity is not known. Relative to the germline gene, one junction end is altered; a read error may explain this. Points from the study as a whole: Changes seen in expanded clonotypes were possibly confounded by donor CMV status left unknown.

Using a J-beta primer mix together with a sample-barcoded 5' primer, a second PCR was run for about 6 to 12 cycles. TCRdb re-analysed the 5' RACE reads in MiXCR, keeping a single row per CDR3 protein. The profile shows 500,000 to 550,000 distinct CDR3 sequences, about 25% of them singletons. These data also formed part of another study, on T cells of mothers and their children.

This TCR was sampled from a boy aged 5-17 years in good health. The source material was blood.

The CDR3 region is CASSLGLEPLFF. The CDR3 DNA sequence: TGTGCCAGCAGCTTGGGGCTAGAACCCCTATTCTTC. This chain uses TRBV5-6 with TRBJ2-5; D not certain. The CDR3 sequence is 12 residues long. Germline V CDR1 and CDR2: SGHDT, YYEEEE.